This T cell receptor beta chain was sequenced during a study of T cell responses to AZD1222 COVID-19 vaccine. Study-level points and caveats: Of spike-specific TCRs, nearly half reportedly target regions left unmutated in variants. Donors were chiefly white British, with a greater number of females, and clonal diversity was perhaps underestimated.

The protocol was immunoSEQ multiplex PCR, while the TCRdb copy is restricted to in-frame clones and leaves out a portion. The sample includes about 120,000 clones, roughly 90% seen only once; the top ten take approximately 8.4%. Points on this clone: Its antigen is still unknown.

The CDR3 is 13 residues long. Germline CDR1 reads DFQATT; CDR2 reads SNEGSKA (reference sequence). The V and J ends lost 3 bases and 7 bases, in that order; junction bases with no gene match: 8. The rearrangement links TRBV20-1 to TRBJ1-2, with 7 bases identical to TRBD1. The origin of this receptor is an adult in good health. The specimen was peripheral blood, collected on day 0 of AZD1222 vaccination. The CDR3 sequence: CSASPDRAGGYTF. CDR3 nucleotide sequence: TGCAGTGCTAGTCCCGACAGGGCCGGTGGCTACACCTTC.